The 11 T cell receptor beta chains below were found in one sample sequenced in a study of PD-1 blockade in classical Hodgkin lymphoma. Time point here: cycle 4 day 1 (C4D1), after 6 weeks of nivolumab. With no exception, relapse followed autologous stem cell transplantation in all patients, and brentuximab vedotin exposure varied. Thawed PBMCs yielded CD4+ T cells through magnetic negative selection. Repertoires were generated with immunoSEQ multiplex PCR, while TCRdb's copy carries only in-frame clones and drops some. Among 10,000 to 15,000 clones listed, about 80% were seen once. Sequences were derived from CD4+ T cells from blood, sampled before the fourth cycle of nivolumab. The source is a human donor with classical Hodgkin lymphoma.

The chain uses TRBV7-3 and TRBJ2-3; D tentatively fits TRBD1 or TRBD2 (6 bases each). Per germline, CDR1 SGHTA and CDR2 FQGTGA. The CDR3 has 14 residues. V was pared by 4 bases and J by 4 bases, with 12 bases between. CDR3 DNA sequence: TGTGCCAGCAGCTGGGGGGCGATTTCAGATACGCAGTATTTT. Protein sequence: CASSWGAISDTQYF.

The chain couples TRBV9 to TRBJ1-2; D is unclear. Trimming stripped 4 bases from V and 4 bases from J, with 8 bases between. Germline loops: CDR1 SGDLS, CDR2 YYNGEE. The CDR3 spans 12 residues. The CDR3 nucleotides are TGTGCCAGCAGCCCCGCTGGCTATGGCTACACCTTC. It codes for CASSPAGYGYTF.

This clone was counted a few times. The V gene is TRBV2, the J gene TRBJ1-2, with D unresolved. CDR1 is SNHLY, CDR2 FYNNEI, per germline. Trimming left V 3 bases short and J 8 bases short, with 10 bases between. The CDR3 sequence is 12 residues long. The CDR3 sequence is CASSEPPGGYTF. The DNA of the CDR3 is TGTGCCAGCAGTGAGCCTCCTGGGGGCTACACCTTC.

The V gene is TRBV4-2, the J gene TRBJ2-4; a weak D match, TRBD2 (7 bases). From germline, CDR1 is LGHNA and CDR2 YNFKEQ. This CDR3 is 16 amino acids long. Between the trimmed V and J ends, which lost 0 bases and 3 bases, there was a span of 12 bases. The CDR3, as DNA: TGTGCCAGCAGCCAAGAGGGAGGGACACGCAAAAACATTCAGTACTTC. Translated: CASSQEGGTRKNIQYF.

This clone was detected only once. CDR3 in amino acids: CASSLSFLAGRGGELFF. In DNA form, the CDR3 reads TGTGCCAGCAGCTTAAGTTTTCTAGCGGGGCGGGGCGGGGAGCTGTTTTTT. The chain uses TRBV7-2 and TRBJ2-2; the match to TRBD2 covers 9 bases. The germline gives CDR1 SGHTA, CDR2 FQGNSA. This CDR3 is built from 17 residues. V lost 2 bases to trimming and J lost 7 bases; unmatched junction nucleotides: 11.

The V gene is TRBV4-3, the J gene TRBJ1-1; D call uncertain. Germline values: CDR1 LGHNA, CDR2 YSLEER. V lost 0 bases and J lost 6, with 8 bases in between. This CDR3 is built from 13 residues. The DNA for the CDR3 is TGCGCCAGCAGCCAAGATTGGTTGTCTGAAGCTTTCTTT. This translates into CASSQDWLSEAFF.

This clone was observed a single time. The V and J genes are TRBV5-5 and TRBJ2-1; no clear D gene. The CDR3 contains 11 residues. V was pared by 4 bases and J by 5 bases, with 4 bases between. In germline, CDR1 is SGHKS, CDR2 YYEKEE (reference sequence). CDR3 nucleotide sequence: TGTGCCAGCAGCGCTAACAATGAGCAGTTCTTC. Protein product: CASSANNEQFF.

The CDR3 spells CASSDRDSGTGELFF. The DNA for the CDR3 is TGTGCCAGCTCAGACCGGGACAGTGGGACCGGGGAGCTGTTTTTT. This chain links TRBV18 with TRBJ2-2, with 7 positions matching TRBD1. The CDR3 length is 15 residues. The V gene end was trimmed by 5 bases and the J gene end by 5 bases; junction bases not matched to a gene: 8. The V gene's germline CDR1 is KGHSH and CDR2 LQKENI.

The chain recombines TRBV4-1 with TRBJ1-2; no clear D gene. This CDR3 contains 13 residues. Trimming took off 4 bases at V and 4 bases at J, with 10 bases between the two ends. The germline V gene encodes CDR1 MGHRA and CDR2 YSYEKL. CDR3 nucleotide sequence: TGCGCCAGCAGCCTCCCTGAGGGCTATGGCTACACCTTC. This gives the protein CASSLPEGYGYTF.

This chain's CDR3 is CASSQEGSSYNSPLHF. CDR3 sequence (DNA): TGCGCCAGCAGCCAAGAGGGCAGCTCCTATAATTCACCCCTCCACTTT. This chain uses TRBV5-1 with TRBJ1-6; D gene uncertain. CDR3 size: 16 residues. The V end was cut by 4 bases, the J end by 0 bases, with 11 bases between. Germline CDR1 and CDR2: SGHRS and YFSETQ.

The chain carries TRBV5-1 and TRBJ1-2, with 8 nucleotides matching TRBD1. Trimming at V came to 9 bases and at J to 3 bases, leaving 13 bases not matched to a gene. This CDR3 contains 15 residues. Germline V gene sequence: CDR1 SGHRS, CDR2 YFSETQ. CDR3 region: CATSEGQGAYYGYTF. For the CDR3, the DNA is TGCGCCACCTCAGAGGGGCAGGGGGCCTACTATGGCTACACCTTC.